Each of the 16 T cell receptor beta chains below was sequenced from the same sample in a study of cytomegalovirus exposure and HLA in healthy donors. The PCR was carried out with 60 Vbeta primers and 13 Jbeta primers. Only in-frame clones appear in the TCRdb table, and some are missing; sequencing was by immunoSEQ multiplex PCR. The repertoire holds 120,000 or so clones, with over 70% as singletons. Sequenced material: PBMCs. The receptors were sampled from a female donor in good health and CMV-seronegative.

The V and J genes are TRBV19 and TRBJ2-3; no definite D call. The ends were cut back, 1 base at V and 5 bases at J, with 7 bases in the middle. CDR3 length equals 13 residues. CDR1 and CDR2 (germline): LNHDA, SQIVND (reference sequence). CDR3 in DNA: TGTGCCAGTAGTATAGTACCGGGAGATACGCAGTATTTT. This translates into CASSIVPGDTQYF.

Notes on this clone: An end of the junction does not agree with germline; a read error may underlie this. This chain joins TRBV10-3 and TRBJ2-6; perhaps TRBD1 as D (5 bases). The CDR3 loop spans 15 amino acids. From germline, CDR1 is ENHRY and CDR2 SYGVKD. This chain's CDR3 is CATGPGISGANGLTF. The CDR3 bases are TGTGCCACCGGACCAGGGATCTCTGGGGCCAACGGCCTGACTTTC.

In nucleotides, the CDR3 is TGTGCCAGCAGCCAAGAACTAGCGGGGGAGGGGCAGTTCTTC. Amino acid sequence: CASSQELAGEGQFF. This chain joins TRBV4-2 and TRBJ2-1, with TRBD2 matching 11 bases. Germline V gives CDR1 LGHNA, CDR2 YNFKEQ. The CDR3 is 14 amino acids. Losses at the gene ends were 0 bases for V and 12 bases for J; bases not matched to a gene: 4.

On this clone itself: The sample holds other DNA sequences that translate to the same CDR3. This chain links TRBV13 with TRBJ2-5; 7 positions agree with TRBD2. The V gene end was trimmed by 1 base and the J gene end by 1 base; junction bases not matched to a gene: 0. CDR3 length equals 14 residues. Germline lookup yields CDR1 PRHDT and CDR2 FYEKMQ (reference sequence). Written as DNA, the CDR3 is TGTGCCAGCAGCTTAGCGGGGGGCCAAGAGACCCAGTACTTC. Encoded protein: CASSLAGGQETQYF.

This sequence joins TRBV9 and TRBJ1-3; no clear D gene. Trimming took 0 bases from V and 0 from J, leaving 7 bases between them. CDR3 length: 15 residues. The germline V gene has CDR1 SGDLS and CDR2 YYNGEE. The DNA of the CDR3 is TGTGCCAGCAGCGTAGACTGGAGCTCTGGAAACACCATATATTTT. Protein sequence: CASSVDWSSGNTIYF.

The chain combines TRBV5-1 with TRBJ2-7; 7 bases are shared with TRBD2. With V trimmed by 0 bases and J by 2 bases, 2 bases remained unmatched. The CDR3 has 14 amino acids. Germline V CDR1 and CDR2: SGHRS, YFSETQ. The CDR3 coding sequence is TGCGCCAGCAGCTTGGCCGGGACTACCTACGAGCAGTACTTC. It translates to CASSLAGTTYEQYF.

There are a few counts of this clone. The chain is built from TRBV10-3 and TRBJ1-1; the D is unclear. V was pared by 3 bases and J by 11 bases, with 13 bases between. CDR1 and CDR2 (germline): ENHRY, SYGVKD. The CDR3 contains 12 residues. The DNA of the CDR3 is TGTGCCATCAGTGACCGAGCGGGGAGGGCTTTCTTT. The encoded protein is CAISDRAGRAFF.

CDR3 protein: CASRGQGAGTGELFF. CDR3 DNA sequence: TGTGCCAGCAGGGGACAGGGGGCGGGAACCGGGGAGCTGTTTTTT. The V call is TRBV28, the J call TRBJ2-2; 12 bases are a match to TRBD1. J gave up 5 bases and V 6 bases, and 4 bases lay outside the gene matches. The CDR3 length is 15 residues. Germline lookup yields CDR1 MDHEN and CDR2 SYDVKM.

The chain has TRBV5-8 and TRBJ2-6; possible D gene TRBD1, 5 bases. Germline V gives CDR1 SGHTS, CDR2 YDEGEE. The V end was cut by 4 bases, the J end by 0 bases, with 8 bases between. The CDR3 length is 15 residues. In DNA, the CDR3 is TGTGCCAGCAGCGAAGGGGACTCTGGGGCCAACGTCCTGACTTTC. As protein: CASSEGDSGANVLTF.

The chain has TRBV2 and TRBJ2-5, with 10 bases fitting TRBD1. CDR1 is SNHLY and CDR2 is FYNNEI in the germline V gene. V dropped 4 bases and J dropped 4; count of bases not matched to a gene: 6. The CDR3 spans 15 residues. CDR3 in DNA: TGTGCCAGCAGTGGACAGGGGGCGCGGGGAGAGACCCAGTACTTC. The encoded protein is CASSGQGARGETQYF. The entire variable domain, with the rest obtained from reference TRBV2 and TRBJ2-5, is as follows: EPEVTQTPSHQVTQMGQEVILRCVPISNHLYFYWYRQILGQKVEFLVSFYNNEISEKSEIFDDQFSVERPDGSNFTLKIRSTKLEDSAMYFCASSGQGARGETQYFGPGTRLLVL.

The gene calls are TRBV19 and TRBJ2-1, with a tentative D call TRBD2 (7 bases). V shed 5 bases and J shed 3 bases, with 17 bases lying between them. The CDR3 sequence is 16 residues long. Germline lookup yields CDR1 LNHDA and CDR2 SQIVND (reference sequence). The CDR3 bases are TGTGCCAGTAGTTCCGGGGGCCTAGCGGTCTACAATGAGCAGTTCTTC. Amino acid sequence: CASSSGGLAVYNEQFF.

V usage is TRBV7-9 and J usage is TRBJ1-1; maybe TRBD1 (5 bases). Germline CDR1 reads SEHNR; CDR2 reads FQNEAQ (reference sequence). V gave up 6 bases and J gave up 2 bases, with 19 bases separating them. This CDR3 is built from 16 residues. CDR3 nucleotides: TGTGCCAGCAGGCCCCCTGTCCTAGGGGTAAACACTGAAGCTTTCTTT. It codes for CASRPPVLGVNTEAFF. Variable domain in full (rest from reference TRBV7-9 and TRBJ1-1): DTGVSQNPRHKITKRGQNVTFRCDPISEHNRLYWYRQTLGQGPEFLTYFQNEAQLEKSRLLSDRFSAERPKGSFSTLEIQRTEQGDSAMYLCASRPPVLGVNTEAFFGQGTRLTVV.

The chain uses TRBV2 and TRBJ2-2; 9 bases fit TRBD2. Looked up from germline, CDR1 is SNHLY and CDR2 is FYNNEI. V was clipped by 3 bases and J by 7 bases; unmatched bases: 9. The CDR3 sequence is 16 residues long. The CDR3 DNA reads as TGTGCCAGCAGTGACGCCGGCGGGAGGGCCGGCGGGGAGCTGTTTTTT. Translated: CASSDAGGRAGGELFF.

The CDR3 spells CASSQYGGGEQYF. The CDR3 DNA reads TGCGCCAGCAGCCAGTACGGGGGAGGCGAGCAGTACTTC. V usage is TRBV4-1 and J usage is TRBJ2-7, with D possibly matching TRBD2 (6 bases). CDR3 size: 13 residues. Between the trimmed V and J ends, which lost 3 bases and 6 bases, there was a span of 12 bases. Germline CDR1 is MGHRA and CDR2 is YSYEKL.

The CDR3 is CASSLTGVSEAFF. Written as DNA, the CDR3 is TGTGCCAGCAGCCTTACAGGGGTAAGTGAAGCTTTCTTT. J is TRBJ1-1 and V is TRBV4-2, with 7 nucleotides matching TRBD1. The CDR3 consists of 13 residues. The J segment lost 7 bases and the V segment lost 4 bases, leaving 6 bases of the junction unmatched. In germline, CDR1 is LGHNA, CDR2 YNFKEQ.

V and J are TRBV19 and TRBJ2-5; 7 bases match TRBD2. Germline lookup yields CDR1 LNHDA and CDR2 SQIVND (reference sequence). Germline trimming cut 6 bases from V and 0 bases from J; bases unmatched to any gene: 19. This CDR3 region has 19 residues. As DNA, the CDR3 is TGTGCCAGTAGCACCCCGAGGGCGAAAAGCGGGGTTTACCAAGAGACCCAGTACTTC. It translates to CASSTPRAKSGVYQETQYF.